What follows are 28 T cell receptor beta chains derived from one specimen sequenced in a study of blood T cells in healthy people across ages. Primers used in a second PCR of about 6 to 11 cycles were a sample-barcoded 5' primer and a J-beta primer mix. TCRdb reprocessed the 5' RACE reads via MiXCR and lists one record per CDR3 protein. The sample consists of approximately 900,000 distinct CDR3 sequences, 25% to 35% of them appearing once. These records were also assigned to another study, of T cells of mothers and their children.

The specimen sequenced was blood. These receptors were collected from a woman aged 40-49 years in good health.

Only a few counts were recorded for this clonotype. The J gene is TRBJ1-2, the V gene TRBV28; TRBD1 agrees at 11 bases. The length of the CDR3 is 16 residues. From germline, CDR1 is MDHEN and CDR2 SYDVKM. V trimming: 10 bases; J trimming: 7 bases; junction bases outside the gene matches: 17. The CDR3 loop reads CATKRGVGQGASGYTF. The CDR3, as DNA: TGTGCCACCAAGAGAGGGGTAGGACAGGGGGCGAGTGGCTACACCTTC.

This chain links TRBV12-3 or TRBV12-4 with TRBJ2-7; D uncertain. V gave up 7 bases and J gave up 0 bases, with 10 bases separating them. The CDR3 sequence is 13 residues long. CDR3 nucleotide sequence: TGTGCCAGCACCCTCAAAAACTCCTACGAGCAGTACTTC. Encoded protein: CASTLKNSYEQYF.

This clonotype was recorded a few times. This chain connects TRBV7-9 to TRBJ2-7; 7 bases fit TRBD2. The junction had 1 base not matched to a gene; V was cut back by 5 bases and J by 3 bases. The CDR3 is 12 residues long. Germline V gene sequence: CDR1 SEHNR, CDR2 FQNEAQ (reference sequence). The CDR3 protein is CASSGGDYEQYF. The CDR3 DNA reads TGTGCCAGCAGCGGGGGGGACTACGAGCAGTACTTC.

As for this clonotype: A much more abundant neighbour one base away suggests this may be a read error. The chain is built from TRBV20-1 and TRBJ2-5, with a tentative D call TRBD2 (5 bases). The assigned J gene may be wrong: the sequence end matches TRBJ2-1 better. The CDR3 extends over 12 amino acids. The germline V gene encodes CDR1 DFQATT and CDR2 SNEGSKA (reference sequence). The CDR3 bases are TGCAGTGCCCCGGACTTTCAAGAGACCCAGTTCTTC. Amino acids: CSAPDFQETQFF.

The chain recombines TRBV7-2 with TRBJ1-5, with D perhaps matching TRBD1 (6 bases). In germline, CDR1 is SGHTA, CDR2 FQGNSA. The ends were cut back, 7 bases at V and 3 bases at J, with 16 bases in the middle. The CDR3 covers 15 residues. CDR3 in amino acids: CASNSRAGDNQPQHF. The CDR3 DNA follows: TGTGCCAGCAACTCCCGGGCAGGGGACAATCAGCCCCAGCATTTT. The whole variable domain, remainder taken from reference TRBV7-2 and TRBJ1-5, is GAGVSQSPSNKVTEKGKDVELRCDPISGHTALYWYRQSLGQGLEFLIYFQGNSAPDKSGLPSDRFSAERTGGSVSTLTIQRTQQEDSAVYLCASNSRAGDNQPQHFGDGTRLSIL.

The chain has TRBV6-6 and TRBJ1-2, with 7 bases identical to TRBD1. Germline V gene sequence: CDR1 MNHNY, CDR2 SVGAGI (reference sequence). V gave up 0 bases and J gave up 3 bases; unmatched junction bases: 10. The CDR3 has 17 residues. The CDR3 region has the DNA TGTGCCAGCAGTTACTCACGACAGGGCCCAGGGTACTATGGCTACACCTTC. Translation gives CASSYSRQGPGYYGYTF.

As regards this clonotype: One junction end disagrees with the germline gene, perhaps due to a read error. The chain uses TRBV27 and TRBJ2-7; TRBD1 agrees at 7 bases. The V gene's germline CDR1 is MNHEY and CDR2 SMNVEV (reference sequence). The CDR3 has 14 amino acids. The CDR3 is CTSSLAGTAYEQYF. In DNA form, the CDR3 reads TGTACCAGCAGTTTGGCCGGGACAGCTTACGAGCAGTACTTC.

This clonotype turned up a few times. This chain uses TRBV7-9 with TRBJ1-1; 9 bases are shared with TRBD1. V was clipped by 7 bases and J by 4 bases; unmatched bases: 10. This CDR3 is built from 15 residues. Germline V gene data show CDR1 as SEHNR and CDR2 as FQNEAQ (reference sequence). CDR3 residues: CASTYRGLGGTEAFF. The CDR3, as DNA: TGTGCCAGCACCTACAGGGGGCTGGGCGGCACTGAAGCTTTCTTT. Variable domain in full (rest from reference TRBV7-9 and TRBJ1-1): DTGVSQNPRHKITKRGQNVTFRCDPISEHNRLYWYRQTLGQGPEFLTYFQNEAQLEKSRLLSDRFSAERPKGSFSTLEIQRTEQGDSAMYLCASTYRGLGGTEAFFGQGTRLTVV.

The chain is built from TRBV11-3 and TRBJ2-2; 8 positions agree with TRBD2. CDR1 SGHNT and CDR2 YENEEA come from the germline V gene. CDR3 length: 13 amino acids. V was clipped by 4 bases and J by 9 bases; unmatched bases: 4. The DNA of the CDR3 is TGTGCCAGCAGCTCGGGGACTAGGAGGGAGCTGTTTTTT. This encodes CASSSGTRRELFF.

This clonotype was seen ten or more times. The V and J genes are TRBV5-1 and TRBJ2-1; D gene unclear. The V gene lost 0 bases and the J gene lost 0 bases, with 10 bases spanning the gap. The length of the CDR3 is 16 residues. Germline loops: CDR1 SGHRS, CDR2 YFSETQ. The CDR3 here is CASSLGRISSYNEQFF. The CDR3 region has the DNA TGCGCCAGCAGCTTGGGTCGGATTAGCTCCTACAATGAGCAGTTCTTC.

This clonotype was observed at least ten times. The chain recombines TRBV7-9 with TRBJ1-2, with D possibly TRBD1 on 5 matching bases. V lost 2 bases and J 8 bases, leaving 18 bases between the germline ends. The CDR3 is 15 residues long. The germline V gene encodes CDR1 SEHNR and CDR2 FQNEAQ (reference sequence). The CDR3 sequence is CASSLYPPGPVGYTF. CDR3 sequence (DNA): TGTGCCAGCAGCTTATACCCCCCGGGGCCTGTGGGCTACACCTTC.

The chain couples TRBV6-6 to TRBJ2-5; 11 bases are a match to TRBD2. Per germline, CDR1 MNHNY and CDR2 SVGAGI (reference sequence). V dropped 5 bases and J dropped 7; count of bases not matched to a gene: 12. The CDR3 spans 16 residues. The CDR3 DNA reads TGTGCCAGCAGTACAAGTAGCGGGGGGGCCTATGGGACCCAGTACTTC. It translates to CASSTSSGGAYGTQYF.

This clonotype occurred many times. The chain uses TRBV24-1 and TRBJ2-7; D uncertain. Trimming left V 5 bases short and J 2 bases short, with 15 bases between. From germline, CDR1 is KGHDR and CDR2 SFDVKD. The CDR3 is 15 residues long. This CDR3 reads CATSGTTGPPYEQYF. CDR3 nucleotides: TGTGCCACCAGTGGAACAACTGGGCCCCCCTACGAGCAGTACTTC.

At least ten counts were recorded for this clonotype. The V and J genes are TRBV4-3 and TRBJ2-1; 8 bases fit TRBD1. This CDR3 spans 16 amino acids. Germline V gives CDR1 LGHNA, CDR2 YSLEER. The trim removed 0 bases at V and 2 bases at J, leaving 3 bases unmatched. CDR3 amino acids: CASSQEQGATYNEQFF. DNA of the CDR3: TGCGCCAGCAGCCAAGAGCAGGGGGCTACCTACAATGAGCAGTTCTTC.

Comment on this clonotype: Germline and junction disagree at one end, which may indicate a read error. V and J are TRBV12-3 or TRBV12-4 and TRBJ1-4; D unclear. The CDR3 runs 14 residues. The CDR3: CASSLRALGERLFF. The CDR3 region has the DNA TGTGCCAGCAGTTTAAGGGCATTAGGTGAAAGACTGTTTTTT.

Of note for this clonotype: This may be a read error: a much more frequent sequence differs by one nucleotide. The chain has TRBV6-5 and TRBJ2-5, with D possibly TRBD1 on 7 matching bases. The closer fit of TRBJ2-7 to the DNA end suggests the J call may be wrong. The CDR3 length is 15 residues. Germline CDR1 reads MNHEY; CDR2 reads SVGAGI. CDR3 sequence reads: CASSYSPPRGDEQYF. CDR3 bases: TGTGCCAGCAGTTACTCGCCGCCCAGGGGGGACGAGCAGTACTTC.

About this clonotype: It may be a read error: a sequence one base away is much more abundant. This chain joins TRBV5-4 and TRBJ2-5; tentative D call: TRBD2 (6 bases). The CDR3 sequence is 14 residues long. V lost 4 bases to trimming and J lost 8 bases, with 18 bases between them. Germline CDR1 is SGHNT and CDR2 is YYREEE (reference sequence). CDR3 DNA sequence: TGTGCCAGCAGCCGGGGACTTAAGGGTCGAACCCAGTACTTC. This sequence encodes CASSRGLKGRTQYF.

This chain uses TRBV6-2 or TRBV6-3 with TRBJ1-5; D is uncertain. Germline lookup yields CDR1 MNHEY and CDR2 SVGEGT. V was pared by 4 bases and J by 2 bases, with 15 bases between. The CDR3 consists of 16 residues. In nucleotides, the CDR3 is TGTGCCAGCAGTTCCCTCGGGGTTTGGGGCAATCAGCCCCAGCATTTT. Encoded protein: CASSSLGVWGNQPQHF.

This clonotype was seen only a few times. The chain links TRBV20-1 to TRBJ2-7; D remains ambiguous. Germline loops: CDR1 DFQATT, CDR2 SNEGSKA (reference sequence). The CDR3 has 13 residues. The V end lost 5 bases, the J end lost 2 bases, and 13 bases lay between the germline ends. CDR3 region: CSAFSWRTYEQYF. The CDR3 DNA sequence: TGCAGTGCTTTCTCGTGGAGAACCTACGAGCAGTACTTC.

CDR3 DNA: TGTGCCAGCAGGCGATGGGGGAGCGGGGATAGCACAGATACGCAGTATTTT. As protein: CASRRWGSGDSTDTQYF. This chain links TRBV11-2 with TRBJ2-3, with 7 positions matching TRBD2. V shed 6 bases and J 0 bases; nucleotides not matched to a gene: 12. The CDR3 extends over 17 amino acids. Germline values: CDR1 SGHAT, CDR2 FQNNGV.

Many counts were recorded for this clonotype. V usage is TRBV21-1 and J usage is TRBJ2-1. TRBV21-1 is an annotated pseudogene. The CDR3 length is 14 residues. The CDR3 bases are TGTGCCAGCAGCAATGATCAGGTCTACAATGAGCAGTTCTTC. The encoded protein is CASSNDQVYNEQFF.

Only a few counts were recorded for this clonotype. V is TRBV28 and J is TRBJ2-7; D is possibly TRBD1 (5 bases). V dropped 3 bases and J dropped 0 bases, with 12 bases sitting between them. The germline gives CDR1 MDHEN, CDR2 SYDVKM. This CDR3 comprises 15 residues. CDR3 nucleotides: TGTGCCAGCAGTTTTCCTCCTAGGGGCTCCTACGAGCAGTACTTC. This codes for CASSFPPRGSYEQYF.

The CDR3 sequence: CASSLGTGANTDTQYF. CDR3 DNA: TGTGCCAGCAGCTTGGGGACAGGGGCGAACACAGATACGCAGTATTTT. V is TRBV5-5 and J is TRBJ2-3; 9 nucleotides match TRBD1. The CDR3 covers 16 residues. Looked up from germline, CDR1 is SGHKS and CDR2 is YYEKEE (reference sequence). Trimming at V came to 0 bases and at J to 2 bases, leaving 4 bases not matched to a gene. Full variable domain (remainder filled in from reference TRBV5-5 and TRBJ2-3): DAGVTQSPTHLIKTRGQQVTLRCSPISGHKSVSWYQQVLGQGPQFIFQYYEKEERGRGNFPDRFSARQFPNYSSELNVNALLLGDSALYLCASSLGTGANTDTQYFGPGTRLTVL.

CDR3 sequence: CASSSGRYNEQYF. The CDR3 coding sequence is TGTGCCAGCAGCTCGGGCCGTTACAATGAGCAGTACTTC. The chain uses TRBV7-2 and TRBJ2-5; D is unresolved. V lost 4 bases and J 11 bases, leaving 17 bases between the germline ends. This CDR3 has 13 amino acids. Germline assignment: CDR1 SGHTA and CDR2 FQGNSA.

This clonotype was found a few times. The chain is built from TRBV20-1 and TRBJ2-7; D may correspond to TRBD1 or TRBD2 (6 bases each). Germline loops: CDR1 DFQATT, CDR2 SNEGSKA (reference sequence). This CDR3 spans 14 amino acids. With 0 bases removed from V and 6 bases from J, the gap between germline ends came to 15 bases. The CDR3 nucleotides are TGCAGTGCTAGAGAGCTGGGGGGCTCATCCGAGCAGTACTTC. This encodes CSARELGGSSEQYF.

This clonotype came up a few times. The V call is TRBV12-3 or TRBV12-4, the J call TRBJ2-1; D not resolved. The CDR3 runs 15 residues. V gave up 6 bases and J gave up 6 bases, with 18 bases separating them. CDR3 amino acids: CASSRTQSGSNEQFF. The CDR3 nucleotides are TGTGCCAGCAGCCGGACCCAATCCGGTAGCAATGAGCAGTTCTTC.

CDR3 amino acids: CAISESGGDTQYF. As DNA, the CDR3 is TGTGCCATCAGTGAGTCTGGGGGAGATACGCAGTATTTT. The chain combines TRBV10-3 with TRBJ2-3; D possibly uses TRBD1 or TRBD2 (5 bases each). This CDR3 contains 13 residues. Deletions cut 0 bases from V and 5 bases from J, with 6 bases between. Germline CDR1 ENHRY, CDR2 SYGVKD.

This clonotype was found many times. The chain has TRBV29-1 and TRBJ2-7; possibly TRBD2 for D (6 bases). The V end lost 0 bases, the J end lost 6 bases, and 18 bases lay between the germline ends. This CDR3 has 15 residues. The germline CDR1 and CDR2 sequences are SQVTM and ANQGSEA. CDR3 bases: TGCAGCGTTGAAGATAACCGGAGGGGAGGTGGCGAGCAGTACTTC. It encodes CSVEDNRRGGGEQYF.